This TCR beta chain derives from a study of T cell repertoires in cytomegalovirus infection. In this sample, this clonotype turned up many times. Trimming stripped 6 bases from V and 2 bases from J, with 23 bases between. Germline CDR1 reads ENHRY; CDR2 reads SYGVKD. This CDR3 has 18 amino acids. Using its own MiXCR run on the reads, TCRdb lists one record per CDR3 protein. The sample yields approximately 170,000 distinct CDR3 sequences, approximately 15% seen once. The TCR was taken from a human donor in good health (CMV status not recorded). Some clones in this sample may be carry-over from other donors' samples. The gene calls are TRBV10-3 and TRBJ2-1, with D possibly TRBD2 on 6 matching bases. Sequencing input: PBMCs. The CDR3 region is CAIRSQGPERAAYNEQFF. CDR3 in DNA: TGTGCCATCAGGTCTCAGGGCCCGGAGCGGGCAGCCTACAATGAGCAGTTCTTC.